This T cell receptor beta chain comes out of a study of T-cell reconstitution after alpha-beta-depleted transplantation in children. Using unique molecular identifiers, the investigators prepared the TCRbeta library. TCRdb itself ran the PCR reads through MiXCR, one entry per CDR3 protein. The data show hundreds of thousands of distinct CDR3 sequences, with approximately 12% seen just once and 2% to 2.5% held by the top ten. The V gene lost 7 bases and the J gene lost 11 bases, with 15 bases spanning the gap. The CDR3 has 12 residues. Germline V CDR1 and CDR2: MNHEY, SVGEGT. This clonotype has more than one count but fewer than ten.

Here the sequenced sample was PBMCs, mostly from graft donor cells, taken 360 days after TCRalphabeta/CD19-depleted stem cell transplant. The source of this sequence is a male patient under 18 who had a stem cell transplant for acute myeloid leukemia, so the T cells may come from the graft donor. The chain combines TRBV6-2 or TRBV6-3 with TRBJ2-1; no clear D gene. The CDR3 DNA reads as TGTGCCAGCACCCATATAGAAGGGAAGCAGTTCTTC. Translation: CASTHIEGKQFF.